This TCR beta chain was identified in a study of T cells in Graves' hyperthyroidism and ophthalmopathy. This clonotype has at least ten counts. Amplification of TCR beta CDR3 regions was performed using RNA transcripts as template. First-round RT-PCR with HTBI primers amplified the TCR CDR3 region. MiXCR, run by TCRdb on the multiplex PCR reads, gives a single entry per CDR3 protein. The data contain about 250,000 distinct CDR3 sequences, roughly 20% of them singletons. Germline-derived CDR1 and CDR2 are SGHVS and FQNEAQ. The CDR3 covers 16 residues. The V and J ends lost 5 bases and 6 bases, in that order; junction bases with no gene match: 14.

This sequence was found in a man under 40 with Graves' ophthalmopathy. The chain employs TRBV7-8 and TRBJ2-7; 9 bases map to TRBD2. The sample was blood. The CDR3 nucleotides read TGTGCCAGCAGCCACGTGGGGACTAGCCCCTGGGGCGAGCAGTACTTC. Its translation: CASSHVGTSPWGEQYF. Based on the CDR3 plus reference TRBV7-8 and TRBJ2-7, the full variable domain is GAGVSQSPRYKVAKRGQDVALRCDPISGHVSLFWYQQALGQGPEFLTYFQNEAQLDKSGLPSDRFFAERPEGSVSTLKIQRTQQEDSAVYLCASSHVGTSPWGEQYFGPGTRLTVT.